This T cell receptor (beta chain) originates from a study of CD8+ T cells in alopecia areata. Sequencing templates came from extracted RNA that was reverse transcribed into cDNA. Generated by immunoSEQ multiplex PCR, the TCRdb table keeps only in-frame clones and is missing some. Of more than 100,000 clones in the sample, about 50% were seen once. The sample's treatment: oral pan-JAK inhibitor, 5-10 mg twice daily. The sequence was obtained from a human donor with alopecia areata. This specimen was CD4+ T cells sorted from blood, taken at week 4, from a patient treated with tofacitinib.

The CDR3 DNA sequence: TGTGCCAGCAGCTTAGGGAGGGGGACGCCCAGATTGTTCTTC. This translates into CASSLGRGTPRLFF. The genes are TRBV7-6 and TRBJ2-1, with D perhaps being TRBD1 or TRBD2 (6 bases each). CDR1 is SGHVS and CDR2 is FNYEAQ in the germline V gene. Trimming shortened V by 1 base and J by 15 bases, and 19 bases separated the two germline ends. The CDR3 is 14 amino acids.